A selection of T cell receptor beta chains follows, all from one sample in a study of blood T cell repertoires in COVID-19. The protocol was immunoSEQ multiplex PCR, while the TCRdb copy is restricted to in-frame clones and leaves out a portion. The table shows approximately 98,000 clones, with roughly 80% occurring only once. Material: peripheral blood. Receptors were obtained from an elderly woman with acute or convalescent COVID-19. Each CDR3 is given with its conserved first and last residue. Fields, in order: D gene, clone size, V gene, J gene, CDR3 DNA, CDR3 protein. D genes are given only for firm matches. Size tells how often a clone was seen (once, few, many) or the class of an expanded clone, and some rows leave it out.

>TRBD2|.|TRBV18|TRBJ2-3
TGTGCCAGCTCACCAGGACTAGCGGGCGGGTATAGCACAGATACGCAGTATTTT
CASSPGLAGGYSTDTQYF
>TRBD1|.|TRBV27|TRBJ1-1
TGTGCCAGCATCGGGACAGACCGCCTGAACACTGAAGCTTTCTTT
CASIGTDRLNTEAFF
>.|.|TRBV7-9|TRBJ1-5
TGTGCCACCAGGGAGGGCAATCAGCCCCAGCATTTT
CATREGNQPQHF
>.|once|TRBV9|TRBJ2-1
TGTGCCAGCAGCGTAGAGGTGACAGTCTACAATGAGCAGTTCTTC
CASSVEVTVYNEQFF
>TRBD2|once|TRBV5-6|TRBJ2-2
TGTGCCAGCAGCTCACTAGCGGGGGGGACCGGGGAGCTGTTTTTT
CASSSLAGGTGELFF
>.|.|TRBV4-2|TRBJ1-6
TGTGCCAGCAGCCAAGTATTACAGGCTGTAAATTCACCCCTCCACTTT
CASSQVLQAVNSPLHF
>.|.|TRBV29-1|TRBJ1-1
TGCAGCGTTGAAAGGGGATTGAACACTGAAGCTTTCTTT
CSVERGLNTEAFF
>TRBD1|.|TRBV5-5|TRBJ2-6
TGTGCCAGCAGCCTCCGGGACAGGGCCTTATCTGGGGCCAACGTCCTGACTTTC
CASSLRDRALSGANVLTF
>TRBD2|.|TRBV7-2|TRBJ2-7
TGTGCCAGCAGTCTAACTAGCGGGGGGGCCGGAGAGCAGTACTTC
CASSLTSGGAGEQYF
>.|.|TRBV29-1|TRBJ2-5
TGCAGCGTTCTAGCGCTGAACCAAGAGACCCAGTACTTC
CSVLALNQETQYF
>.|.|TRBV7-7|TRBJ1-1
TGTGCCAGCAGCCCGAAGACAGTGATGAACACTGAAGCTTTCTTT
CASSPKTVMNTEAFF
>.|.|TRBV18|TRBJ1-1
TGTGCCAGCTCACCACTCCAGAACACTGAAGCTTTCTTT
CASSPLQNTEAFF
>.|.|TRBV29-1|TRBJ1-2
TGCAGCGTTGAAGAGGATTCAGGGCGATCCACCTTC
CSVEEDSGRSTF
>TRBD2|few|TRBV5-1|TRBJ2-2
TGCGCCAGCAGCTTCGCTAACTTGGGGGGGTTCGACACCGGGGAGCTGTTTTTT
CASSFANLGGFDTGELFF
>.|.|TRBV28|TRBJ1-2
TGTGCCAGCAGTTTAACCAGCGGCGATGGCTACACCTTC
CASSLTSGDGYTF
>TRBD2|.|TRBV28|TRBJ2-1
TGTGCCAGCAGTTCAGGACTAGCGGGGGGTATTAGCTCCTACAATGAGCAGTTCTTC
CASSSGLAGGISSYNEQFF
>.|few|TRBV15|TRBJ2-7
TGTGCCACCAGCAGCGTGACAATGGGCTCCTACGAGCAGTACTTC
CATSSVTMGSYEQYF
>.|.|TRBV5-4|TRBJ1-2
TGTGCCAGCAGCTTGGAGGGGGGGCCCTATGGCTACACCTTC
CASSLEGGPYGYTF
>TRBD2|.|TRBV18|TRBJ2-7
TGTGCCAGCTCACAGTCGACTAGCGGGGGATACGAGCAGTACTTC
CASSQSTSGGYEQYF
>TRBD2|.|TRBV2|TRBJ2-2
TGTGCCAGCAGTAGCGGGGGGCGAAACACCGGGGAGCTGTTTTTT
CASSSGGRNTGELFF
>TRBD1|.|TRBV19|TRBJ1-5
TGTGCCAGTAGTCTATGGGACAGATCTAAGCCCCAGCATTTT
CASSLWDRSKPQHF
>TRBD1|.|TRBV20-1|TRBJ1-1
TGCAGTGCTAGTCGACAGGGTGCAGCTTTCTTT
CSASRQGAAFF
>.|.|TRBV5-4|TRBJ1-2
TGTGCCAGCAGCTTCGGGGTCGGCTACACCTTC
CASSFGVGYTF
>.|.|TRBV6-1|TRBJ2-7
TGTGCCAGCAGTGAAACGGAGGGGCAGGTGTACGAGCAGTACTTC
CASSETEGQVYEQYF
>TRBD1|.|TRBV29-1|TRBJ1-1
TGCAGCGTTGGAGGACAGGGGACTTTAAACACTGAAGCTTTCTTT
CSVGGQGTLNTEAFF